This T cell receptor beta chain derives from a study of siplizumab effects on memory and regulatory T cells. Remarks on this clone: No antigen is known for it.

CDR1 and CDR2 from the germline V gene are SNHLY and FYNNEI. The J segment lost 8 bases and the V segment lost 8 bases, leaving 12 bases of the junction unmatched. The CDR3 consists of 14 residues. In three donor pairs, unstimulated naive, memory, effector memory and TEMRA subsets were sequenced. The study's findings and limits: Reactions containing siplizumab showed mappable alloreactive CD4+ clones averaging approximately 70% Treg-derived, versus about 27% in controls. Naive T cells, seemingly more diverse than memory cells, seemed major alloresponse contributors. Roughly 80-97% of proliferating CD4+ or CD8+ clones defied assignment to a naive or memory phenotype.

Repertoires were generated with immunoSEQ multiplex PCR, while TCRdb's copy carries only in-frame clones and drops some. The sample carries 56,000 or so clones, just over 95% recorded once. The clonotype was recovered from a human donor in good health. V usage is TRBV2 and J usage is TRBJ2-1; TRBD2 matches at 7 bases. The sample comprised naive CD8+ T cells sorted from blood. The CDR3 sequence: CASRDYPPRHEQFF. The CDR3 DNA reads TGTGCCAGCCGGGACTACCCACCTCGACATGAGCAGTTCTTC.